Listed here are 23 T cell receptor beta chains from one sample, sequenced in a study of identical twins. TCRdb re-analysed the 5' RACE reads in MiXCR, keeping a single row per CDR3 protein. The repertoire holds hundreds of thousands of distinct CDR3 sequences, with roughly 9% as singletons. The same data also contributed to another study, on yellow fever vaccine responses in identical twins.

Sequences were obtained from CD8+ T cells sorted from blood. These receptors originate from a woman aged 18-29 years in good health.

The chain links TRBV7-2 to TRBJ2-5; 8 bases match TRBD1. Per the germline V gene, CDR1 is SGHTA and CDR2 is FQGNSA. The CDR3 is made up of 15 amino acids. V lost 5 bases to trimming and J lost 5 bases; unmatched junction nucleotides: 10. CDR3 nucleotide sequence: TGTGCCAGCAGCACCACGGACAGGGTGCAGGAGACCCAGTACTTC. Protein sequence: CASSTTDRVQETQYF.

This chain uses TRBV25-1 with TRBJ1-5; no definite D call. This CDR3 comprises 13 residues. Germline V gives CDR1 MGHDK, CDR2 SYGVNS. The ends were cut back, 5 bases at V and 2 bases at J, with 7 bases in the middle. CDR3 region: CASSSQGNQPQHF. For the CDR3, the DNA is TGTGCCAGCAGTTCGCAGGGCAATCAGCCCCAGCATTTT.

In this sample, this clonotype turned up many times. The rearrangement links TRBV25-1 to TRBJ2-4, with D unresolved. The germline V and J ends were trimmed by 6 bases and 0 bases, with 6 bases remaining between them. This CDR3 spans 13 amino acids. CDR1 MGHDK and CDR2 SYGVNS come from the germline V gene. The CDR3 reads CASRQGAKNIQYF. CDR3 nucleotide sequence: TGTGCCAGCAGACAAGGAGCCAAAAACATTCAGTACTTC. The full variable domain, completed using reference TRBV25-1 and TRBJ2-4, is EADIYQTPRYLVIGTGKKITLECSQTMGHDKMYWYQQDPGMELHLIHYSYGVNSTEKGDLSSESTVSRIRTEHFPLTLESARPSHTSQYLCASRQGAKNIQYFGAGTRLSVL.

The chain has TRBV6-4 and TRBJ2-1; 8 bases agree with TRBD2. Germline lookup yields CDR1 MRHNA and CDR2 SNTAGT. The CDR3 contains 15 residues. The V gene end was trimmed by 2 bases and the J gene end by 2 bases; junction bases not matched to a gene: 2. The DNA for the CDR3 is TGTGCCAGCAGTGACGGTAGCGGGGCCTACAATGAGCAGTTCTTC. Protein product: CASSDGSGAYNEQFF.

The chain employs TRBV4-1 and TRBJ2-2; TRBD2 matches at 9 bases. CDR3 size: 19 residues. From germline, CDR1 is MGHRA and CDR2 YSYEKL. V lost 2 bases, J lost 1 base, and 11 bases stayed unmatched. DNA for the CDR3: TGCGCCAGCAGCCAATTGGTAGCGGGAGCCATTGGGAACACCGGGGAGCTGTTTTTT. This encodes CASSQLVAGAIGNTGELFF.

This clonotype was counted a few times. This chain links TRBV5-5 with TRBJ2-3, with a weak D call TRBD1 (5 bases). V was clipped by 5 bases and J by 4 bases, with 17 bases between them. Germline CDR1 reads SGHKS; CDR2 reads YYEKEE (reference sequence). The length of the CDR3 is 15 residues. The CDR3 is CASSTEGALSDTQYF. CDR3 coding DNA: TGTGCCAGCAGTACCGAAGGGGCCCTTTCAGATACGCAGTATTTT.

This chain connects TRBV10-2 to TRBJ2-2; a weak D match, TRBD2 (5 bases). Germline-derived CDR1 and CDR2 are WSHSY and SAAADI. The CDR3 is 12 amino acids. V lost 9 bases and J 6 bases, leaving 11 bases between the germline ends. CDR3 residues: CARRTEAGELFF. The CDR3, as DNA: TGCGCCAGAAGAACGGAGGCCGGGGAGCTGTTTTTT.

This clonotype was found many times. This chain joins TRBV7-9 and TRBJ2-1; D unresolved. V was clipped by 3 bases and J by 5 bases, with 14 bases between them. Germline V CDR1 and CDR2: SEHNR, FQNEAQ (reference sequence). The CDR3 sequence is 15 residues long. CDR3 sequence: CASSFSEILHNEQFF. For the CDR3, the DNA is TGTGCCAGCAGCTTTTCGGAAATCCTACACAATGAGCAGTTCTTC.

The table lists this clonotype with a few counts. J is TRBJ2-7 and V is TRBV9; 9 nucleotides align to TRBD1. The ends lost 1 base at V and 7 bases at J; junction bases unmatched: 6. CDR1 is SGDLS, CDR2 YYNGEE, per germline. The CDR3 has 14 residues. CDR3 in DNA: TGTGCCAGCAGCGTATATGGGACAGGGAATGAGCAGTACTTC. Translating it yields CASSVYGTGNEQYF.

V is TRBV27 and J is TRBJ2-2, with D perhaps TRBD1 (6 bases). The CDR3 contains 14 residues. Trimming took off 4 bases at V and 6 bases at J, with 12 bases between the two ends. The germline V gene has CDR1 MNHEY and CDR2 SMNVEV (reference sequence). The CDR3 nucleotides read TGTGCCAGCAGTTCCGAACAGGGACCCGGGGAGCTGTTTTTT. This encodes CASSSEQGPGELFF.

This clonotype was seen at least ten times. The chain has TRBV10-3 and TRBJ1-5; no firm D call. The CDR3 length is 12 residues. Trimming took 10 bases from V and 7 from J, leaving 14 bases between them. Looked up from germline, CDR1 is ENHRY and CDR2 is SYGVKD. CDR3 nucleotide sequence: TGTGCCACTCAGGACGGATCCCAGCCCCAGCATTTT. Protein sequence: CATQDGSQPQHF.

The J gene is TRBJ2-7, the V gene TRBV29-1; 10 bases line up with TRBD1. With 2 bases clipped from V and 5 bases from J, the junction kept 21 bases outside the gene matches. CDR1 SQVTM and CDR2 ANQGSEA come from the germline V gene. This CDR3 region has 19 residues. The CDR3 spells CSVEKARTGGGGSGDEQYF. The CDR3 nucleotides read TGCAGCGTTGAAAAAGCTCGGACAGGGGGGGGAGGGTCCGGCGACGAGCAGTACTTC.

In its sample, this clonotype was seen many times. The chain carries TRBV28 and TRBJ2-4, with D perhaps assigned TRBD1 or TRBD2 (5 bases each). Germline CDR1 MDHEN, CDR2 SYDVKM. The V and J ends lost 3 bases and 8 bases respectively, with 14 bases between them. The CDR3 loop spans 14 amino acids. The CDR3 nucleotides read TGTGCCAGCAGTTTCCGTACAGTGGGGGACATTCAGTACTTC. Translated: CASSFRTVGDIQYF.

This clonotype was counted many times. CDR3 loop: CASSVAGGIPSNEQFF. Written as DNA, the CDR3 is TGTGCCAGCAGTGTCGCAGGGGGCATTCCTAGCAATGAGCAGTTCTTC. V usage is TRBV7-6 and J usage is TRBJ2-1; 8 positions match TRBD1. Trimming cost V 6 bases and J 6 bases; bases outside gene matches: 13. From germline, CDR1 is SGHVS and CDR2 FNYEAQ. The CDR3 consists of 16 residues. Full variable domain (remainder filled in from reference TRBV7-6 and TRBJ2-1): GAGVSQSPRYKVTKRGQDVALRCDPISGHVSLYWYRQALGQGPEFLTYFNYEAQQDKSGLPNDRFSAERPEGSISTLTIQRTEQRDSAMYRCASSVAGGIPSNEQFFGPGTRLTVL.

This clonotype was counted many times. The chain is built from TRBV6-4 and TRBJ2-1; no definite D call. The germline CDR1 and CDR2 sequences are MRHNA and SNTAGT. V lost 3 bases, J lost 0 bases, and 9 bases lay in between. CDR3 length equals 15 residues. The CDR3: CASSESENSYNEQFF. CDR3 bases: TGTGCCAGCAGTGAATCAGAGAACTCCTACAATGAGCAGTTCTTC.

In its sample, this clonotype was seen many times. The V gene is TRBV7-6, the J gene TRBJ2-3; 10 nucleotides line up with TRBD1. The V segment lost 5 bases and the J segment 5 bases; nucleotides outside the gene matches: 4. The CDR3 length is 14 residues. Per germline, CDR1 SGHVS and CDR2 FNYEAQ. The CDR3 protein is CASSQGQGKDTQYF. The CDR3 nucleotides read TGTGCCAGCAGCCAGGGACAGGGGAAAGATACGCAGTATTTT.

The rearrangement joins TRBV5-1 to TRBJ1-4; D unclear. This CDR3 is 17 amino acids long. CDR1 is SGHRS, CDR2 YFSETQ, per germline. V was clipped by 4 bases and J by 3 bases, with 19 bases between them. CDR3 sequence (DNA): TGCGCCAGCAGCCCACGGTACTCAGAAAGGGCTAATGAAAAACTGTTTTTT. Its translation: CASSPRYSERANEKLFF.

This clonotype was counted a few times. J is TRBJ2-7 and V is TRBV10-3; 8 bases match TRBD2. The CDR3 has 14 amino acids. V was pared by 8 bases and J by 0 bases, with 6 bases of the junction left unmatched. CDR1 and CDR2 from the germline V gene are ENHRY and SYGVKD. Written as DNA, the CDR3 is TGTGCCATCGGCGGGGGGCCGAGCTCCTACGAGCAGTACTTC. Protein product: CAIGGGPSSYEQYF.

The chain carries TRBV10-1 and TRBJ2-6, with D maybe TRBD1 (5 bases). Trimming removed 5 bases at V and 0 bases at J, with 20 bases between. Germline values: CDR1 WNHNN, CDR2 SYGVQD (reference sequence). This CDR3 is 19 amino acids long. The CDR3 nucleotides read TGCGCCAGCAGTATCCCCGGACAACCCTCTAGCTCTGGGGCCAACGTCCTGACTTTC. Translation gives CASSIPGQPSSSGANVLTF.

This clonotype was seen a few times. This chain uses TRBV6-5 with TRBJ1-2; D uncertain. V was shortened by 0 bases and J by 0 bases, with 14 bases between the two germline ends. Looked up from germline, CDR1 is MNHEY and CDR2 is SVGAGI. CDR3 length equals 17 residues. CDR3 bases: TGTGCCAGCAGTTACTCAACAGCTCCAAGGACTAACTATGGCTACACCTTC. Protein sequence: CASSYSTAPRTNYGYTF.

This clonotype was detected only a few times. The genes are TRBV7-9 and TRBJ2-7; TRBD1 is a possible D gene (5 bases). The CDR3 has 13 amino acids. The V gene lost 3 bases and the J gene lost 6 bases, with 12 bases spanning the gap. CDR1 and CDR2 from the germline V gene are SEHNR and FQNEAQ (reference sequence). The CDR3 sequence is CASSLSPGSEQYF. The DNA for the CDR3 is TGTGCCAGCAGCTTGTCGCCAGGGTCCGAGCAGTACTTC.

This clonotype occurred many times. The genes are TRBV20-1 and TRBJ2-3, with 7 bases aligning to TRBD2. There are 14 residues in the CDR3. V lost 0 bases to trimming and J lost 4 bases; unmatched junction nucleotides: 4. Germline values: CDR1 DFQATT, CDR2 SNEGSKA (reference sequence). CDR3: CSARDRGVPDTQYF. In nucleotides, the CDR3 is TGCAGTGCTAGAGATCGGGGGGTCCCAGATACGCAGTATTTT.

This clonotype was detected only a few times. The chain employs TRBV10-3 and TRBJ2-7; 10 bases align to TRBD2. CDR3 length: 17 residues. Per germline, CDR1 ENHRY and CDR2 SYGVKD. Unmatched junction bases numbered 15, after V lost 8 bases and J lost 2 bases. CDR3 sequence reads: CAIGGDGTSAETYEQYF. In DNA, the CDR3 is TGTGCCATCGGGGGGGATGGGACTAGCGCCGAGACCTACGAGCAGTACTTC.